This TCR beta chain was documented in a study of CD8 T cells in ankylosing spondylitis. For TCR beta, libraries came from quantitative 5'-RACE with molecular barcodes. Via MiXCR, TCRdb re-called the 5' RACE reads, giving one row per CDR3 protein. This table holds a few hundred thousand distinct CDR3 sequences, about a fifth found once. Study-wide results and limits: Disease-associated clones were CD8+ and fairly uncommon in peripheral blood. Past studies reported some motif variants in reactive arthritis synovial fluid and blood. There was reportedly significant enrichment of clones that were disease-linked in matched ankylosing spondylitis synovial fluid.

Germline V gene data show CDR1 as MNHNS and CDR2 as SASEGT. The V and J ends lost 5 bases and 3 bases, in that order; junction bases with no gene match: 6. The CDR3 covers 15 residues. There are a few counts of this clonotype. The antigen remains unidentified. This TCR was recovered from a female donor with ankylosing spondylitis or in good health (not recorded which). The material sequenced was blood, either unsorted or a sorted T cell fraction (not recorded which). The chain is built from TRBV6-1 and TRBJ2-1, with 8 bases that match TRBD1. CDR3 sequence reads: CASSPTGAVYNEQFF. For the CDR3, the DNA is TGTGCCAGCAGTCCGACAGGGGCGGTCTACAATGAGCAGTTCTTC.